What follows are 15 T cell receptor beta chains derived from one specimen sequenced in a study of tumor and adjacent non-tumor tissue in lung cancer (dated by TCRdb to 2016 to 2019). Bulk unsorted tissue served as the source for RNA extraction, and RNA quality was assessed using a NanoDrop ND-1000 and an Agilent 2100. Normal lung samples were distant non-tumor tissue taken more than 3 cm from the tumor edge. The library was generated by multiplex PCR. Sequenced using an Illumina HiSeq 2500. TCRbeta libraries were constructed through three rounds of nested PCR with primers (Table S4) according to protocols modified from ARM-PCR. TCRdb itself trimmed the public reads at Q25 with fastp, ran MiXCR and retained productive beta chains. Rows are unified per CDR3 protein, each entry keeping the most common DNA and genes. The sample table holds about 100,000 distinct CDR3 sequences, of which roughly two thirds were seen once. The top ten hold roughly 18% of the sample.

The sample was distant non-tumor lung tissue. The receptor source for this set is a young man with non-small cell lung cancer.

The V call is TRBV20-1, the J call TRBJ2-3, with no clear D. The germline V and J ends were trimmed by 6 bases and 10 bases, with 23 bases remaining between them. This CDR3 comprises 14 residues. Germline V lookup: CDR1 DFQATT, CDR2 SNEGSKA (reference sequence). Written as DNA, the CDR3 is TGCAGTGCCCCGGAAGGCAGATACCAGACCGCGCAGTATTTT. It is translated as CSAPEGRYQTAQYF.

In its sample, this clonotype was seen many times. V is TRBV20-1 and J is TRBJ2-3, with D perhaps matching TRBD1 (6 bases). The CDR3 length is 16 residues. V lost 3 bases and J lost 0, with 16 bases in between. Germline assignment: CDR1 DFQATT and CDR2 SNEGSKA (reference sequence). The CDR3 nucleotides are TGCAGTGCTAGTTTAAGGGCAGGGGATAGCACAGATACGCAGTATTTT. Its translation is CSASLRAGDSTDTQYF.

On this clonotype: Being one base from a much bigger clone, this may be a read error. J is TRBJ2-7 and V is TRBV5-6; D is unclear. The germline V and J ends were trimmed by 1 base and 3 bases, with 5 bases remaining between them. Germline-derived CDR1 and CDR2 are SGHDT and YYEEEE. The CDR3 runs 12 residues. The CDR3 spells CASSLFDYEQYF. The CDR3 nucleotides are TGTGCCAGCAGCTTGTTTGACTACGAGCAGTACTTC.

The table lists this clonotype with many counts. The rearrangement uses TRBV7-9 and TRBJ2-5; weak D call: TRBD2 (5 bases). With 3 bases removed from V and 5 bases from J, the gap between germline ends came to 10 bases. The length of the CDR3 is 13 residues. Per the germline V gene, CDR1 is SEHNR and CDR2 is FQNEAQ (reference sequence). The CDR3 bases are TGTGCCAGCAGCTTGGGAAGGAGGGAGACCCAGTACTTC. This gives the protein CASSLGRRETQYF.

This clonotype is medium-sized by share. J is TRBJ2-3 and V is TRBV11-3, with TRBD2 matching over 14 bases. CDR1 and CDR2 from the germline V gene are SGHNT and YENEEA. With V trimmed by 4 bases and J by 5 bases, 5 bases remained unmatched. This CDR3 has 16 amino acids. This CDR3 is CASSSKGLAGEDTQYF. The CDR3 DNA reads as TGTGCCAGCAGCTCCAAGGGACTAGCGGGAGAAGATACGCAGTATTTT.

This clonotype was counted many times. The chain carries TRBV4-2 and TRBJ2-1; 10 bases match TRBD2. The CDR3 spans 16 residues. The V segment lost 0 bases and the J segment 2 bases; nucleotides outside the gene matches: 1. Germline CDR1 is LGHNA and CDR2 is YNFKEQ. CDR3 sequence (DNA): TGTGCCAGCAGCCAAGAGGGACTAGCGACCTACAATGAGCAGTTCTTC. As protein: CASSQEGLATYNEQFF.

The chain uses TRBV29-1 and TRBJ2-3, with D uncertain. This CDR3 has 13 residues. Deletions cut 5 bases from V and 1 base from J, with 10 bases between. Germline-derived CDR1 and CDR2 are SQVTM and ANQGSEA. CDR3 in amino acids: CSVPGLGTDTQYF. The CDR3 DNA reads as TGCAGCGTTCCCGGGTTGGGCACAGATACGCAGTATTTT.

CDR3: CASSSGTSGRLDTQYF. The CDR3 coding sequence is TGTGCCAGCAGCAGTGGGACTAGCGGGCGGTTAGATACGCAGTATTTT. This chain links TRBV11-3 with TRBJ2-3, with 12 bases aligning to TRBD2. V gave up 5 bases and J gave up 5 bases; unmatched junction bases: 8. The CDR3 is 16 amino acids. From germline, CDR1 is SGHNT and CDR2 YENEEA.

In the case of this clonotype: A much larger clonotype is one base distant, so this may be a read error. The chain has TRBV5-4 and TRBJ2-1; 7 positions match TRBD1. The CDR3 runs 13 residues. Per the germline V gene, CDR1 is SGHNT and CDR2 is YYREEE (reference sequence). CDR3: CASSRDRNNGQFF. The DNA of the CDR3 is TGTGCCAGCAGCCGGGACAGAAATAATGGGCAGTTCTTC.

This clonotype was detected ten times or more. This chain connects TRBV20-1 to TRBJ2-5; no firm D call. The CDR3 is 12 residues long. V was trimmed by 1 base and J by 5 bases, leaving 8 bases between them. The germline CDR1 and CDR2 sequences are DFQATT and SNEGSKA (reference sequence). As DNA, the CDR3 is TGCAGTGCTAGAGGGGTGGGTGAGACCCAGTACTTC. Amino acids: CSARGVGETQYF.

DNA of the CDR3: TGCGCCAGCAGCCCGGTGGGACTAGCGGGATCGGGGGAGTTCTTC. Amino acid sequence: CASSPVGLAGSGEFF. J is TRBJ2-1 and V is TRBV5-1; 13 nucleotides align to TRBD2. Trimming cost V 4 bases and J 14 bases; bases outside gene matches: 12. The CDR3 extends over 15 amino acids. CDR1 is SGHRS and CDR2 is YFSETQ in the germline V gene.

This clonotype came up a few times. An end of the junction does not agree with germline; a read error may underlie this. The rearrangement links TRBV12-3 or TRBV12-4 to TRBJ1-1; D gene unclear. The CDR3 sequence is 13 residues long. CDR3 bases: TGTGCCAGCTGCCTCACACAGAACACTGAAGCTTCCTTT. Its protein is CASCLTQNTEASF.

The table lists this clonotype with a few counts. V is TRBV30 and J is TRBJ2-3; D remains ambiguous. The CDR3 sequence is 13 residues long. Germline V gene data show CDR1 as GTSNPN and CDR2 as SVGIG (reference sequence). V lost 2 bases, J lost 2 bases, and 8 bases lay in between. CDR3 sequence reads: CAWSRLYTDTQYF. The CDR3 nucleotides read TGTGCCTGGAGTCGCCTCTACACAGATACGCAGTATTTT.

The V call is TRBV11-3, the J call TRBJ2-3; D remains ambiguous. The CDR3 consists of 13 residues. Germline-derived CDR1 and CDR2 are SGHNT and YENEEA. V lost 5 bases and J lost 3, with 9 bases in between. The DNA for the CDR3 is TGTGCCAGCAGCCCCGCGCCGACAGATACGCAGTATTTT. Translated, it gives CASSPAPTDTQYF.

This clonotype is medium-sized by share. J is TRBJ1-5 and V is TRBV6-2 or TRBV6-3, with D perhaps matching TRBD1 (6 bases). V lost 6 bases to trimming and J lost 5 bases, with 8 bases between them. This CDR3 has 12 residues. Germline V gene data show CDR1 as MNHEY and CDR2 as SVGEGT. CDR3 sequence reads: CASRQGHQPQHF. The CDR3 nucleotides are TGTGCCAGCAGGCAGGGGCATCAGCCCCAGCATTTT.